The clone carrying this T cell receptor beta chain was observed a single time. This sample is drawn from a study of OX40 agonist ivuxolimab in advanced cancers. The CDR3 is made up of 14 amino acids. Trimming removed 6 bases from V and 1 base from J; junction bases left unmatched: 2. CDR1 is ENHRY, CDR2 SYGVKD, per germline. Assay: immunoSEQ multiplex PCR; the TCRdb copy retains only in-frame clones and omits some. The sample has 80,000 to 95,000 clones; around 80% are singletons. Autoimmune disease history or systemic immunosuppression excluded patients. The rearrangement joins TRBV10-3 to TRBJ2-7; 11 bases are shared with TRBD1. The clonotype was recovered from an adult with an advanced solid tumor such as melanoma, head and neck, liver or kidney cancer. Source: CD4+ or CD8+ T cells sorted from blood, taken in a trial of the OX40 agonist ivuxolimab. As DNA, the CDR3 is TGTGCCATCAGCGGGACAGGGGGATCCTACGAGCAGTACTTC. It is translated as CAISGTGGSYEQYF.